This entry lists 29 T cell receptor beta chains sequenced from one sample in a study of metastatic and nonmetastatic thyroid tumors. Nobody among the patients had been given any treatment before thyroid surgery. TCRdb re-processed the PCR reads through MiXCR. The table shows 10,000 or so clones, with around 30% occurring only once. Material for sequencing was tumor tissue. The receptor set was obtained from a female donor with papillary thyroid cancer or a benign thyroid nodule (not recorded which). Some clones in this sample may be carry-over from other donors' samples.

The sample holds one count of this clone. This rearrangement joins TRBV20-1 to TRBJ2-7, with 7 bases matching TRBD2. This CDR3 is built from 17 residues. Unmatched junction bases numbered 12, after V lost 0 bases and J lost 1 base. The germline gives CDR1 DFQATT, CDR2 SNEGSKA (reference sequence). The DNA for the CDR3 is TGCAGTGCTAGAGAGAGGTTCGTCGGCGGGAGTTCCTACGAGCAGTACTTC. Translating it yields CSARERFVGGSSYEQYF.

A remark on this clone: The germline gene is not matched at one end of the junction; a read error may be the cause. CDR3 residues: CVSSQGQGGYGYNF. CDR3 sequence (DNA): TGTGTCAGCAGTCAAGGACAGGGAGGCTATGGCTACAACTTC. V and J are TRBV6-4 and TRBJ1-2; 8 bases agree with TRBD1. The CDR3 is 14 amino acids. The germline CDR1 and CDR2 sequences are MRHNA and SNTAGT.

With regard to this clone: A much larger clonotype is one base distant, so this may be a read error. V and J are TRBV6-5 and TRBJ1-5; D remains ambiguous. Germline loops: CDR1 MNHEY, CDR2 SVGAGI. The CDR3 loop spans 16 amino acids. In DNA form, the CDR3 reads TGTGCCAGCAGTTACAGTCCGGCGGGGAACAATCAGCCCAAGCATTTT. This gives the protein CASSYSPAGNNQPKHF.

This clone was picked up many times. The chain combines TRBV4-2 with TRBJ1-4; D perhaps matches TRBD1 (5 bases). The V and J ends lost 1 base and 5 bases respectively, with 14 bases between them. The CDR3 length is 16 residues. Germline assignment: CDR1 LGHNA and CDR2 YNFKEQ. The CDR3 spells CASSQGSSGVNEKLFF. DNA for the CDR3: TGTGCCAGCAGCCAAGGAAGTTCGGGGGTAAATGAAAAACTGTTTTTT.

This clone occurred many times. This chain uses TRBV3-1 with TRBJ2-1; 15 nucleotides line up with TRBD2. Looked up from germline, CDR1 is LGHDT and CDR2 is YNNKEL (reference sequence). This CDR3 region has 21 residues. V lost 2 bases, J lost 0 bases, and 11 bases stayed unmatched. CDR3 nucleotide sequence: TGTGCCAGCAGCCAAACACCCGGGACTAGCGGGAGGCCAGGCTCCTACAATGAGCAGTTCTTC. Encoded protein: CASSQTPGTSGRPGSYNEQFF.

This clone was found many times. V and J are TRBV6-1 and TRBJ1-1, with D possibly matching TRBD1 (6 bases). The germline V gene has CDR1 MNHNS and CDR2 SASEGT. The CDR3 totals 13 residues. V lost 9 bases to trimming and J lost 2 bases, with 13 bases between them. CDR3 DNA sequence: TGTGCCAGTACGGACAGAATTAACACTGAAGCTTTCTTT. Protein product: CASTDRINTEAFF.

V is TRBV2 and J is TRBJ2-5, with D possibly being TRBD2 (5 bases). Germline CDR1 reads SNHLY; CDR2 reads FYNNEI. Trimming took off 2 bases at V and 6 bases at J, with 16 bases between the two ends. This CDR3 has 15 residues. CDR3 amino acids: CASSERSLAGKTQYF. The CDR3 DNA sequence: TGTGCCAGCAGTGAAAGGTCGCTAGCTGGGAAGACCCAGTACTTC.

This clone was counted many times. The chain links TRBV7-9 to TRBJ2-3, with 9 bases fitting TRBD2. After removal of 5 bases from V and 6 bases from J, the junction contained 9 bases not matched to a gene. The CDR3 is 15 residues long. Germline V CDR1 and CDR2: SEHNR, FQNEAQ (reference sequence). In DNA, the CDR3 is TGTGCCAGCAGCCGACCTAGCGGGGTAGTTGATACGCAGTATTTT. It codes for CASSRPSGVVDTQYF.

In this sample, this clone turned up a few times. The chain carries TRBV2 and TRBJ2-7; TRBD1 matches 7 bases. The CDR3 length is 14 residues. With 4 bases clipped from V and 0 bases from J, the junction kept 3 bases outside the gene matches. Looked up from germline, CDR1 is SNHLY and CDR2 is FYNNEI. CDR3 region: CASSGQGASYEQYF. The CDR3, as DNA: TGTGCCAGCAGTGGACAGGGCGCCTCCTACGAGCAGTACTTC. The whole variable domain, remainder taken from reference TRBV2 and TRBJ2-7, is EPEVTQTPSHQVTQMGQEVILRCVPISNHLYFYWYRQILGQKVEFLVSFYNNEISEKSEIFDDQFSVERPDGSNFTLKIRSTKLEDSAMYFCASSGQGASYEQYFGPGTRLTVT.

This chain uses TRBV4-2 with TRBJ2-7; 9 bases match TRBD2. Trimming took 0 bases from V and 3 from J; bases not matched to a gene: 0. The CDR3 spans 14 residues. Germline CDR1 reads LGHNA; CDR2 reads YNFKEQ. CDR3 DNA: TGTGCCAGCAGCCAAGAAGCGGGAGGCTACGAGCAGTACTTC. Its protein is CASSQEAGGYEQYF.

The chain joins TRBV27 to TRBJ2-1, with a tentative D call TRBD2 (6 bases). The germline V and J ends were trimmed by 6 bases and 7 bases, with 16 bases remaining between them. CDR3 length: 14 residues. CDR1 is MNHEY, CDR2 SMNVEV, per germline (reference sequence). The CDR3 loop reads CASRHGTRWNEQFF. The CDR3 nucleotides are TGTGCCAGCAGACACGGGACTCGGTGGAATGAGCAGTTCTTC.

The V call is TRBV7-2, the J call TRBJ2-2; no firm D call. Between the trimmed V and J ends, which lost 7 bases and 4 bases, there was a span of 13 bases. Germline-derived CDR1 and CDR2 are SGHTA and FQGNSA. CDR3 length equals 14 residues. CDR3 nucleotides: TGTGCCAGCACCCCTAGACGGAGCACCGGGGAGCTGTTTTTT. Translated: CASTPRRSTGELFF.

By frequency in the sample, this clone is medium-sized. The genes are TRBV20-1 and TRBJ1-2; 8 nucleotides agree with TRBD1. The CDR3 is 16 amino acids. Germline V gene data show CDR1 as DFQATT and CDR2 as SNEGSKA (reference sequence). V was clipped by 2 bases and J by 5 bases; unmatched bases: 13. CDR3 DNA sequence: TGCAGTGCTAGACCTACCCGGGACAGGCTGCAGTATGGCTACACCTTC. Translated, it gives CSARPTRDRLQYGYTF.

The V and J genes are TRBV7-2 and TRBJ1-1; tentative D call: TRBD1 (5 bases). The CDR3 runs 13 residues. V lost 5 bases and J 0 bases, leaving 7 bases between the germline ends. Germline CDR1 and CDR2: SGHTA and FQGNSA. The CDR3 protein is CASSPTVNTEAFF. Here the CDR3 DNA reads TGTGCCAGCAGCCCGACAGTGAACACTGAAGCTTTCTTT. Filled out from reference TRBV7-2 and TRBJ1-1, the complete variable domain reads GAGVSQSPSNKVTEKGKDVELRCDPISGHTALYWYRQSLGQGLEFLIYFQGNSAPDKSGLPSDRFSAERTGGSVSTLTIQRTQQEDSAVYLCASSPTVNTEAFFGQGTRLTVV.

This clone was found a few times. The chain recombines TRBV20-1 with TRBJ1-2; D unclear. Trimming cost V 0 bases and J 2 bases, with 10 bases left between them. CDR1 DFQATT and CDR2 SNEGSKA come from the germline V gene (reference sequence). This CDR3 contains 14 residues. CDR3 coding DNA: TGCAGTGCTAGAGATAGGAGTAGAAACTATGGCTACACCTTC. Translating gives CSARDRSRNYGYTF.

By proportion, this clone is medium-sized. V usage is TRBV6-5 and J usage is TRBJ1-2; D call uncertain. CDR3 length: 14 residues. Trimming shortened V by 2 bases and J by 5 bases, and 12 bases separated the two germline ends. Germline assignment: CDR1 MNHEY and CDR2 SVGAGI. CDR3 sequence (DNA): TGTGCCAGCAGTTACCGTACAGTGGGATATGGCTACACCTTC. Translated, it gives CASSYRTVGYGYTF.

The genes are TRBV5-1 and TRBJ2-7, with a possible D match to TRBD2 (6 bases). The V and J ends lost 0 bases and 2 bases respectively, with 21 bases between them. From germline, CDR1 is SGHRS and CDR2 YFSETQ. The CDR3 extends over 18 amino acids. CDR3 in amino acids: CASSLGGARLGYTYEQYF. Written as DNA, the CDR3 is TGCGCCAGCAGCTTGGGGGGTGCCCGACTAGGCTATACCTACGAGCAGTACTTC. Variable domain in full (rest from reference TRBV5-1 and TRBJ2-7): KAGVTQTPRYLIKTRGQQVTLSCSPISGHRSVSWYQQTPGQGLQFLFEYFSETQRNKGNFPGRFSGRQFSNSRSEMNVSTLELGDSALYLCASSLGGARLGYTYEQYFGPGTRLTVT.

By share, this clone ranks as medium-sized. The chain uses TRBV19 and TRBJ2-2, with 9 bases identical to TRBD1. CDR3 length equals 14 residues. Germline loops: CDR1 LNHDA, CDR2 SQIVND (reference sequence). Unmatched junction bases numbered 8, after V lost 8 bases and J lost 7 bases. CDR3 amino acids: CASGGTGFNGELFF. As DNA, the CDR3 is TGTGCCAGTGGCGGGACAGGGTTTAACGGGGAGCTGTTTTTT.

The J gene is TRBJ1-1, the V gene TRBV6-1; no clear D gene. Trimming cost V 6 bases and J 0 bases, with 8 bases left between them. The length of the CDR3 is 13 residues. Germline V gene lookup returns CDR1 MNHNS and CDR2 SASEGT. CDR3 coding DNA: TGTGCCAGCAGGGGAGACGTGAACACTGAAGCTTTCTTT. This sequence encodes CASRGDVNTEAFF.

This chain joins TRBV19 and TRBJ1-1, with D maybe TRBD1 (5 bases). Germline CDR1 LNHDA, CDR2 SQIVND (reference sequence). V was pared by 11 bases and J by 4 bases, with 20 bases between. This CDR3 comprises 14 residues. The CDR3: CASTIQGGGTEAFF. As DNA, the CDR3 is TGTGCCTCCACAATTCAGGGAGGAGGCACTGAAGCTTTCTTT.

The chain combines TRBV20-1 with TRBJ2-1; D gene uncertain. Germline CDR1 is DFQATT and CDR2 is SNEGSKA (reference sequence). The CDR3 runs 10 residues. Trimming took off 3 bases at V and 6 bases at J, with 3 bases between the two ends. The CDR3 loop reads CSASSNEQFF. The CDR3 DNA sequence: TGCAGTGCTAGCTCCAATGAGCAGTTCTTC.

This clone turned up a few times. The rearrangement joins TRBV6-1 to TRBJ1-5; weak D call: TRBD1 (5 bases). V was pared by 1 base and J by 2 bases, with 9 bases between. Looked up from germline, CDR1 is MNHNS and CDR2 is SASEGT. CDR3 length: 15 residues. CDR3 coding DNA: TGTGCCAGCAGTGAAGTCAGGGTAGGCAATCAGCCCCAGCATTTT. Encoded protein: CASSEVRVGNQPQHF.

This clone has just one count. The V call is TRBV5-1, the J call TRBJ2-1; possible D gene TRBD2, 5 bases. The CDR3 consists of 11 residues. Germline V gene sequence: CDR1 SGHRS, CDR2 YFSETQ. V lost 9 bases and J 7 bases, leaving 11 bases between the germline ends. The CDR3 nucleotides are TGCGCCACCAGGACGGGAAATGAGCAGTTCTTC. Its translation: CATRTGNEQFF.

This clone is classed as medium-sized. The chain is built from TRBV5-1 and TRBJ2-7; TRBD2 matches at 7 bases. Unmatched junction bases numbered 5, after V lost 0 bases and J lost 5 bases. Germline lookup yields CDR1 SGHRS and CDR2 YFSETQ. The CDR3 length is 14 residues. CDR3 sequence reads: CASSLELARHEQYF. In DNA, the CDR3 is TGCGCCAGCAGCTTGGAACTAGCGCGCCACGAGCAGTACTTC.

Judged by abundance, this clone is medium-sized. Other nucleotide sequences in the sample specify the same CDR3. The chain links TRBV9 to TRBJ1-1; possibly TRBD1 for D (6 bases). This CDR3 contains 13 residues. V was pared by 2 bases and J by 6 bases, with 11 bases between. Germline assignment: CDR1 SGDLS and CDR2 YYNGEE. The CDR3 is CASSVSGTSEAFF. For the CDR3, the DNA is TGTGCCAGCAGCGTCTCTGGGACATCTGAAGCTTTCTTT.

This clone was observed a few times. As DNA, the CDR3 is TGTGCCAGCGGCGGGCCGGTGGGGGGGGAGCAGTACTTC. Amino acid sequence: CASGGPVGGEQYF. V usage is TRBV2 and J usage is TRBJ2-7; 7 bases line up with TRBD2. This CDR3 region has 13 residues. The junction had 11 bases not matched to a gene; V was cut back by 8 bases and J by 7 bases. Germline CDR1 is SNHLY and CDR2 is FYNNEI.

The V and J genes are TRBV5-1 and TRBJ2-3; D perhaps matches TRBD1 (6 bases). Germline V lookup: CDR1 SGHRS, CDR2 YFSETQ. The CDR3 loop spans 15 amino acids. Trimming removed 0 bases at V and 5 bases at J, with 13 bases between. The CDR3 nucleotides read TGCGCCAGCAGCTTGGCTGGTTTAGGGGGAGATACGCAGTATTTT. Its protein is CASSLAGLGGDTQYF. The full variable domain, with the rest looked up from reference TRBV5-1 and TRBJ2-3, is KAGVTQTPRYLIKTRGQQVTLSCSPISGHRSVSWYQQTPGQGLQFLFEYFSETQRNKGNFPGRFSGRQFSNSRSEMNVSTLELGDSALYLCASSLAGLGGDTQYFGPGTRLTVL.

This clone occurred many times. V usage is TRBV14 and J usage is TRBJ2-5, with D unresolved. V was trimmed by 1 base and J by 5 bases, leaving 8 bases between them. Germline CDR1 is SGHDN and CDR2 is FVKESK. This CDR3 comprises 13 residues. CDR3 in amino acids: CASSQGFRETQYF. DNA of the CDR3: TGTGCCAGCAGCCAAGGATTCCGGGAGACCCAGTACTTC.

The gene calls are TRBV3-1 and TRBJ2-7; 10 bases fit TRBD2. CDR1 LGHDT and CDR2 YNNKEL come from the germline V gene (reference sequence). The CDR3 is made up of 18 amino acids. Unmatched junction bases numbered 8, after V lost 0 bases and J lost 0 bases. The DNA for the CDR3 is TGTGCCAGCAGCCAAGATTGGCTAGCGGGGGCCAGCTCCTACGAGCAGTACTTC. Translated, it gives CASSQDWLAGASSYEQYF.